This T cell receptor beta chain appears in the sequencing data of a study of technical replicates of blood from a few donors. Sequencing used immunoSEQ multiplex PCR; TCRdb keeps in-frame clones, though not all of them. The sample includes some 60,000 clones, 85% to 90% of them seen just once. The germline V gene has CDR1 MNHEY and CDR2 SVGAGI. This CDR3 is 15 amino acids long. V shed 7 bases and J shed 1 base, with 16 bases lying between them. The chain employs TRBV6-5 and TRBJ1-1, with D maybe TRBD1 (6 bases). The material sequenced was PBMCs. The receptor was derived from a human donor in good health. Some clones in this sample may be carry-over from other donors' samples. CDR3 region: CASTLQGDGNTEAFF. The CDR3 DNA reads as TGTGCCAGCACCCTACAGGGAGATGGGAACACTGAAGCTTTCTTT.